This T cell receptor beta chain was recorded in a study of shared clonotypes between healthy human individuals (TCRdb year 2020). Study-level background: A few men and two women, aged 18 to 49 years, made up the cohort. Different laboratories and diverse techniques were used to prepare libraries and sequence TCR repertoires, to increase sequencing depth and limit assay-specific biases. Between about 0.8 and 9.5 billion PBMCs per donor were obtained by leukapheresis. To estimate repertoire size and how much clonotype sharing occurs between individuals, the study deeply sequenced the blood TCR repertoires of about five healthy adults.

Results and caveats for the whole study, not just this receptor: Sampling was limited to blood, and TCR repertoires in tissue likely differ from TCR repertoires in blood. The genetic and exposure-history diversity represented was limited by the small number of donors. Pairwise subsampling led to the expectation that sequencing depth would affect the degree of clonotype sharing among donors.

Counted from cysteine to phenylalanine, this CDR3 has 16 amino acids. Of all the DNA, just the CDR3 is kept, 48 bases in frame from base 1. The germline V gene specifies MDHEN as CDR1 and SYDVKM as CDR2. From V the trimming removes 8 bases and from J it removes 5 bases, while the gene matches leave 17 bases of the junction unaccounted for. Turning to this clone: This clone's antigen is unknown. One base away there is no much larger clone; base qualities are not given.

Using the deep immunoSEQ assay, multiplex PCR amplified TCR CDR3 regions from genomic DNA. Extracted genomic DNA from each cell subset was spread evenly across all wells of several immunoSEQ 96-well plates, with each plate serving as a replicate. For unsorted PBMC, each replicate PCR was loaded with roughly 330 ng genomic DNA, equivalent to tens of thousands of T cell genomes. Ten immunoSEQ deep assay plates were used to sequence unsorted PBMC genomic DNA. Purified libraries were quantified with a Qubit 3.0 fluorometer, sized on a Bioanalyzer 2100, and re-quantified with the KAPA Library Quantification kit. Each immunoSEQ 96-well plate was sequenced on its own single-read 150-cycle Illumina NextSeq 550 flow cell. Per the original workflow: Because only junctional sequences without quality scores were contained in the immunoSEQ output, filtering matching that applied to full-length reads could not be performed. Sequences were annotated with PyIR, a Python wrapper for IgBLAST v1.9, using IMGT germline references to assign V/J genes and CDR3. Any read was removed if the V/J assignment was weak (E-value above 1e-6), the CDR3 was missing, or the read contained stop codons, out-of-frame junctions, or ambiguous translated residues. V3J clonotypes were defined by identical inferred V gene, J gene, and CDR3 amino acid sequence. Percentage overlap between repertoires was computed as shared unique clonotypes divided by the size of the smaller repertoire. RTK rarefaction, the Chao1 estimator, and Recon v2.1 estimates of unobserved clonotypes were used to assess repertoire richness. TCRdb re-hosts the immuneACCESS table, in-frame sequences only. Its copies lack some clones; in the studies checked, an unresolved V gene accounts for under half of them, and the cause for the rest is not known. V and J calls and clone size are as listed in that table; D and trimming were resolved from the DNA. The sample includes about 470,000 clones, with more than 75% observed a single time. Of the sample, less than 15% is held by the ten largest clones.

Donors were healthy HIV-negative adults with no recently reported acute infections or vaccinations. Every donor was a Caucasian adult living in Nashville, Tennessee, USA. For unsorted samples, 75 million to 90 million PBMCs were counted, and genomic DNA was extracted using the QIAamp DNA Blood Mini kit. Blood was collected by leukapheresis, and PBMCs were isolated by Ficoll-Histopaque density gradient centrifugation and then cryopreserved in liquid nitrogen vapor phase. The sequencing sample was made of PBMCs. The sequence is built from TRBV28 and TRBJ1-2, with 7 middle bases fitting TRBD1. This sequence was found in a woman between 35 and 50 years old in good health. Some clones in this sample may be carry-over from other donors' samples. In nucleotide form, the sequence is TGTGCCAGCTCGGGGGCCTCTGACAGGGTGGGGTATGGCTACACCTTC. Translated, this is CASSGASDRVGYGYTF.